This note documents a single TCR beta chain sequence. This sample is part of a study of CD8 T cells in Susac syndrome. The CDR3 has 18 residues. The V and J ends lost 0 bases and 2 bases respectively, with 18 bases between them. The V gene's germline CDR1 is MGHRA and CDR2 YSYEKL. Random-hexamer reverse transcription was applied to about 0.5 to 1 ug RNA. TCRdb passed the immunoSEQ multiplex PCR reads through MiXCR, listing each CDR3 protein once. This table holds 150,000 to 200,000 distinct CDR3 sequences, 95% found once. The chain has TRBV4-1 and TRBJ2-3; D call uncertain. The source is a human donor with Susac syndrome. The specimen sequenced was CD8+ T cells from PBMCs. The CDR3: CASSQEPATGQNTDTQYF. DNA of the CDR3: TGCGCCAGCAGCCAAGAGCCCGCAACGGGCCAAAACACAGATACGCAGTATTTT.